The following is a T cell receptor beta chain sequence with its context. The antigen is undetermined. These data come from a study of shared clonotypes between healthy human individuals. Study findings and constraints: Only blood samples were collected, and tissue repertoires likely differ.

This CDR3 contains 14 residues. Trimming removed 1 base from V and 1 base from J, with 7 bases in between. CDR1 and CDR2 from the germline V gene are SEHNR and FQNEAQ (reference sequence). Spread over ten immunoSEQ deep assay plates, unsorted PBMC DNA underwent sequencing. Per the authors' pipeline: Filtering differed because ImmunoSEQ produced junction-only sequences that carried no quality scores. Profiled with immunoSEQ multiplex PCR; TCRdb holds only in-frame clones, not every one. V, J and clone size are those of that table, while D and trimming were read from the DNA. The sample carries some 490,000 clones, 81% recorded once.

This chain uses TRBV7-9 with TRBJ1-2; D remains ambiguous. Material for sequencing was PBMCs. This receptor was taken from a woman aged 40 to 50 in good health. Some clones in this sample may be carry-over from other donors' samples. The CDR3 loop is CASSLGLDNYGYTF. DNA for the CDR3: TGTGCCAGCAGCTTAGGGTTAGATAACTATGGCTACACCTTC. The full variable domain, its missing parts supplied by reference TRBV7-9 and TRBJ1-2, is DTGVSQNPRHKITKRGQNVTFRCDPISEHNRLYWYRQTLGQGPEFLTYFQNEAQLEKSRLLSDRFSAERPKGSFSTLEIQRTEQGDSAMYLCASSLGLDNYGYTFGSGTRLTVV.